The 12 T cell receptor beta chains listed next were all sequenced from one sample in a study of Graves' ophthalmopathy and Graves' hyperthyroidism. Amplification targeted the TCR beta CDR3 regions, with RNA transcripts as the source material. In the first round, RT-PCR was carried out with HTBI primers, and a multiplex PCR formed the second round. One entry per CDR3 protein results from TCRdb running MiXCR on the multiplex PCR reads. The data contain some 390,000 distinct CDR3 sequences, around 20% of them singletons. The sample consisted of peripheral blood. These receptors came from a woman younger than 30 with Graves' ophthalmopathy.

This clonotype has ten or more counts. The chain uses TRBV15 and TRBJ2-5; no clear D gene. Germline CDR1 reads LNHNV; CDR2 reads YYDKDF (reference sequence). The CDR3 extends over 13 amino acids. V shed 8 bases and J shed 3 bases, with 13 bases lying between them. This CDR3 is CATSGHAKETQYF. The CDR3 DNA reads TGTGCCACCTCTGGCCACGCCAAAGAGACCCAGTACTTC.

This clonotype occurred many times. The gene calls are TRBV6-1 and TRBJ1-6, with a tentative D call TRBD1 (5 bases). From germline, CDR1 is MNHNS and CDR2 SASEGT. Trimming removed 3 bases at V and 10 bases at J, with 10 bases between. The CDR3 consists of 13 residues. The CDR3 loop is CASSDRASSPLHF. Written as DNA, the CDR3 is TGTGCCAGCAGTGACAGGGCAAGCTCACCCCTCCACTTT.

The table lists this clonotype with many counts. The chain recombines TRBV28 with TRBJ2-7; no clear D gene. The CDR3 loop spans 14 amino acids. The germline V gene has CDR1 MDHEN and CDR2 SYDVKM. V was cut by 6 bases and J by 4 bases, with 16 bases left in between. The CDR3 reads CASRGPTERYEQYF. The CDR3 DNA is TGTGCCAGCAGAGGCCCTACAGAGCGATACGAGCAGTACTTC. The whole variable domain, filled in from reference TRBV28 and TRBJ2-7, reads DVKVTQSSRYLVKRTGEKVFLECVQDMDHENMFWYRQDPGLGLRLIYFSYDVKMKEKGDIPEGYSVSREKKERFSLILESASTNQTSMYLCASRGPTERYEQYFGPGTRLTVT.

This clonotype came up many times. The genes are TRBV6-1 and TRBJ1-1; unclear D gene. V dropped 6 bases and J dropped 3 bases, with 17 bases sitting between them. Germline V gives CDR1 MNHNS, CDR2 SASEGT. This CDR3 is built from 15 residues. This chain's CDR3 is CASSETGNSYTEAFF. Here the CDR3 DNA reads TGTGCCAGCAGCGAAACGGGCAATAGTTACACTGAAGCTTTCTTT.

This clonotype has ten or more counts. The chain links TRBV6-2 or TRBV6-3 to TRBJ2-7; D is unresolved. The CDR3 is 11 amino acids. The germline V gene has CDR1 MNHEY and CDR2 SVGEGT. Trimming stripped 2 bases from V and 5 bases from J, with 4 bases between. The CDR3 protein is CASSYLNEQYF. The DNA of the CDR3 is TGTGCCAGCAGTTACCTTAACGAGCAGTACTTC.

This clonotype has ten or more counts. The CDR3 region has the DNA TGTGCCAGCACTCCTCTAGGACTAGCGGGAGGGCCCCCGAACACCGGGGAGCTGTTTTTT. Its protein is CASTPLGLAGGPPNTGELFF. This sequence joins TRBV6-4 and TRBJ2-2; TRBD2 matches 15 bases. Germline lookup yields CDR1 MRHNA and CDR2 SNTAGT. The junction had 12 bases not matched to a gene; V was cut back by 7 bases and J by 0 bases. The CDR3 consists of 20 residues.

Ten or more counts support this clonotype. For the CDR3, the DNA is TGTGCCAGCGACAATCGGGTGTTTGCTTTCTTT. Protein product: CASDNRVFAFF. This sequence joins TRBV28 and TRBJ1-1; D ambiguous. V lost 8 bases, J lost 11 bases, and 15 bases lay in between. Germline CDR1 reads MDHEN; CDR2 reads SYDVKM. This CDR3 has 11 amino acids.

This clonotype was seen repeatedly, ten times or more. This chain connects TRBV28 to TRBJ2-5; 8 bases agree with TRBD1. V shed 7 bases, J shed 5 bases, and the junction held 15 bases outside the gene matches. The CDR3 covers 16 residues. The germline V gene has CDR1 MDHEN and CDR2 SYDVKM. In DNA, the CDR3 is TGTGCCAGCACCCCCCTAGGGACAGGCCTGGGGGAGACCCAGTACTTC. This encodes CASTPLGTGLGETQYF. The complete variable domain, with remaining parts taken from reference TRBV28 and TRBJ2-5, reads DVKVTQSSRYLVKRTGEKVFLECVQDMDHENMFWYRQDPGLGLRLIYFSYDVKMKEKGDIPEGYSVSREKKERFSLILESASTNQTSMYLCASTPLGTGLGETQYFGPGTRLLVL.

The CDR3 protein is CASTPTRRPQHF. The DNA for the CDR3 is TGTGCCAGCACCCCGACTCGGCGGCCCCAGCATTTT. V is TRBV28 and J is TRBJ1-5; D unresolved. The CDR3 loop spans 12 amino acids. Trimming shortened V by 7 bases and J by 9 bases, and 13 bases separated the two germline ends. Germline V lookup: CDR1 MDHEN, CDR2 SYDVKM. The variable domain in full, completed from reference TRBV28 and TRBJ1-5, reads DVKVTQSSRYLVKRTGEKVFLECVQDMDHENMFWYRQDPGLGLRLIYFSYDVKMKEKGDIPEGYSVSREKKERFSLILESASTNQTSMYLCASTPTRRPQHFGDGTRLSIL.

This chain joins TRBV6-2 or TRBV6-3 and TRBJ2-7, with D unclear. The CDR3 has 12 residues. Germline V lookup: CDR1 MNHEY, CDR2 SVGEGT. V shed 8 bases and J shed 4 bases, with 12 bases lying between them. The CDR3 coding sequence is TGTGCCAGCGGCTACTCGGCATACGAGCAGTACTTC. This codes for CASGYSAYEQYF.

This clonotype was recorded a few times. The J gene is TRBJ1-6, the V gene TRBV20-1, with 8 bases aligning to TRBD1. Germline lookup yields CDR1 DFQATT and CDR2 SNEGSKA (reference sequence). Trimming at V came to 4 bases and at J to 9 bases, leaving 8 bases not matched to a gene. The CDR3 extends over 14 amino acids. In DNA, the CDR3 is TGCAGTGCTACAGATCGACAGGGGAGTTCACCCCTCCACTTT. Encoded protein: CSATDRQGSSPLHF.

This clonotype was detected many times. The chain links TRBV30 to TRBJ2-2, with D hard to call. There are 15 residues in the CDR3. V lost 3 bases, J lost 4 bases, and 15 bases lay in between. Germline values: CDR1 GTSNPN, CDR2 SVGIG (reference sequence). Here the CDR3 DNA reads TGTGCCTGGAGGTATGGGGTGGGCCCCACCGGGGAGCTGTTTTTT. Translated: CAWRYGVGPTGELFF.